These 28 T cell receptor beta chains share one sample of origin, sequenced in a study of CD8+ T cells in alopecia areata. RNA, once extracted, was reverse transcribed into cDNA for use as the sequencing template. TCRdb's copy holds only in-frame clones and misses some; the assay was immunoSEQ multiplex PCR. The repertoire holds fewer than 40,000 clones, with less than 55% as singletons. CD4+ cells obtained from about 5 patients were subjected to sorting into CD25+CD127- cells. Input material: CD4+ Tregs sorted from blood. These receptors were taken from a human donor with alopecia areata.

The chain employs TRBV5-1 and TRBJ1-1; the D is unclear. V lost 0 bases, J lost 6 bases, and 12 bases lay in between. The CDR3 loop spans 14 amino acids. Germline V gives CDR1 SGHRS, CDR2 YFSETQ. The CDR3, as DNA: TGCGCCAGCAGCTTGGATTCCGGGAAGCCTGAAGCTTTCTTT. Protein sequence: CASSLDSGKPEAFF.

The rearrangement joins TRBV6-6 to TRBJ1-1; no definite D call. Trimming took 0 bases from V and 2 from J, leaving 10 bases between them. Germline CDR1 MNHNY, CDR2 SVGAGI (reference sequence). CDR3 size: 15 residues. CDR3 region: CASSYSRSSNTEAFF. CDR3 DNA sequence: TGTGCCAGCAGTTACTCGCGCAGCTCCAACACTGAAGCTTTCTTT.

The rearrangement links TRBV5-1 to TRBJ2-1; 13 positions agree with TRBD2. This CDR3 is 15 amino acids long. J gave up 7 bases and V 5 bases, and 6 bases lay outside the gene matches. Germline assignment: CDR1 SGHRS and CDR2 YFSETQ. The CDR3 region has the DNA TGCGCCAGCAGTTCGACGACTAGCGGGGGGAATGAGCAGTTCTTC. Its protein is CASSSTTSGGNEQFF.

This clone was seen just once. CDR3 nucleotides: TGTGCCAGCAGCCCGAGGGAGGGGACCCAGTACTTC. It specifies CASSPREGTQYF. V usage is TRBV7-6 and J usage is TRBJ2-5; 7 positions agree with TRBD2. The J segment lost 7 bases and the V segment lost 5 bases, leaving 4 bases of the junction unmatched. CDR1 and CDR2 (germline): SGHVS, FNYEAQ. This CDR3 is 12 amino acids long.

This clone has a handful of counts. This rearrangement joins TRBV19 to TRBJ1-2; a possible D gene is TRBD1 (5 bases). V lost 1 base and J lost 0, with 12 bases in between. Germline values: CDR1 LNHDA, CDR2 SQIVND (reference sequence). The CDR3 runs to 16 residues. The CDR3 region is CASSIGWDRANYGYTF. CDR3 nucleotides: TGTGCCAGTAGTATAGGATGGGACCGAGCTAACTATGGCTACACCTTC.

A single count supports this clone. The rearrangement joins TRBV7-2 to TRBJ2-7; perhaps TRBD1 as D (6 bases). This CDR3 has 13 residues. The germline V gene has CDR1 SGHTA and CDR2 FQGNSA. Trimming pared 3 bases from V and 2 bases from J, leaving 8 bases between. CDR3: CASSLSGAYEQYF. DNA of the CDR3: TGTGCCAGCAGCTTGTCAGGGGCCTACGAGCAGTACTTC.

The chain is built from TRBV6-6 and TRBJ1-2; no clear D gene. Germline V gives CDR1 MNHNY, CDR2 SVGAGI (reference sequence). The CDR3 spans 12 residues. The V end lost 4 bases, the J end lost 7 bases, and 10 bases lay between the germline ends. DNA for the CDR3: TGTGCCAGCAGTTTCCCGGACGGTGGCTACACCTTC. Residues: CASSFPDGGYTF.

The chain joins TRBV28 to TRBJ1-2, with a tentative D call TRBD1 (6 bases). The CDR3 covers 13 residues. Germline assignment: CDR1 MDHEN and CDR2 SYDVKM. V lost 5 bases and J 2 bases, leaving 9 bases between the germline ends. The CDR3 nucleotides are TGTGCCAGCAGTGGGGGGGCCAACTATGGCTACACCTTC. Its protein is CASSGGANYGYTF.

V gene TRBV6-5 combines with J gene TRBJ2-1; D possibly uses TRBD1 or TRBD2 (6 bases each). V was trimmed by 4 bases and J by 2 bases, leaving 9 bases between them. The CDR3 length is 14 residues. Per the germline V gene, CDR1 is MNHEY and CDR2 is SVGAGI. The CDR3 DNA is TGTGCCAGCAGTTGGCGGGACACCTACAATGAGCAGTTCTTC. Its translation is CASSWRDTYNEQFF.

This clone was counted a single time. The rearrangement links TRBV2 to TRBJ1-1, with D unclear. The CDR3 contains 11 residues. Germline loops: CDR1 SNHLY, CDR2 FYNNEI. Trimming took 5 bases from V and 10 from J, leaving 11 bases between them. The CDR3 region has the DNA TGTGCCAGCAGTCGATTGACGGGAGCTTTCTTT. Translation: CASSRLTGAFF. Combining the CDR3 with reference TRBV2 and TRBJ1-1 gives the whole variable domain EPEVTQTPSHQVTQMGQEVILRCVPISNHLYFYWYRQILGQKVEFLVSFYNNEISEKSEIFDDQFSVERPDGSNFTLKIRSTKLEDSAMYFCASSRLTGAFFGQGTRLTVV.

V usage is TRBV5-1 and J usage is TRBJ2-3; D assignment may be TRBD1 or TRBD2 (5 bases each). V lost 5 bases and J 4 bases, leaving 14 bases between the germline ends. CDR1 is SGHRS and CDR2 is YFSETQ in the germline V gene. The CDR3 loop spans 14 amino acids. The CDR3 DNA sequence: TGCGCCAGCAGTACCGGGGCTCCCCCAGATACGCAGTATTTT. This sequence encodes CASSTGAPPDTQYF.

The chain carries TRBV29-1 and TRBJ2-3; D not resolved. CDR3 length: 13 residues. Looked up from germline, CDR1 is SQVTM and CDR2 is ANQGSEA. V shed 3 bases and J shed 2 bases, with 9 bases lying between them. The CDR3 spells CSVEIKYTDTQYF. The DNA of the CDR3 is TGCAGCGTTGAGATCAAGTACACAGATACGCAGTATTTT.

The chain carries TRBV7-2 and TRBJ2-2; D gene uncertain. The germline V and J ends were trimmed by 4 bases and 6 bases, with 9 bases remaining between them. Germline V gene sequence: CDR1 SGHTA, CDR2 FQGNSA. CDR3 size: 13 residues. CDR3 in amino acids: CASSSIVSGELFF. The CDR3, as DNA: TGTGCCAGCAGCTCTATAGTGTCCGGGGAGCTGTTTTTT. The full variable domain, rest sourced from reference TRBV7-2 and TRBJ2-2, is GAGVSQSPSNKVTEKGKDVELRCDPISGHTALYWYRQSLGQGLEFLIYFQGNSAPDKSGLPSDRFSAERTGGSVSTLTIQRTQQEDSAVYLCASSSIVSGELFFGEGSRLTVL.

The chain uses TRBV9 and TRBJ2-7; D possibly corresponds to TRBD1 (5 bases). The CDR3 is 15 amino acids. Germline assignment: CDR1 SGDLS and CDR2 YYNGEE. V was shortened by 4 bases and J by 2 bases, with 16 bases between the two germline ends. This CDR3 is CASSSAQGSTYEQYF. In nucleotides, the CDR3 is TGTGCCAGCAGCTCAGCGCAGGGTTCCACCTACGAGCAGTACTTC.

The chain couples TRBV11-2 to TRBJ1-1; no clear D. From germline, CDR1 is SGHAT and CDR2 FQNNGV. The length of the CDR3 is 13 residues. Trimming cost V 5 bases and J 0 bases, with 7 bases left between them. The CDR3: CASSPSLNTEAFF. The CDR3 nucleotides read TGTGCCAGCAGCCCGAGCTTGAACACTGAAGCTTTCTTT.

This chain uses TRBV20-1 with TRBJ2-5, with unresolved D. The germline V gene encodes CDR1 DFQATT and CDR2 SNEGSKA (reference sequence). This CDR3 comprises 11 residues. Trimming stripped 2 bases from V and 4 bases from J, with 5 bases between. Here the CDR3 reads CSARPIETQYF. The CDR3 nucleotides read TGCAGTGCTAGACCCATAGAGACCCAGTACTTC.

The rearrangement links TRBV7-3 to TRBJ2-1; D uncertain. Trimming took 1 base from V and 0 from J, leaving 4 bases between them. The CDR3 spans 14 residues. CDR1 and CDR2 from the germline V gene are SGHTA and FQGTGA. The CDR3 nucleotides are TGTGCCAGCAGCTTAATGAGCTCCTACAATGAGCAGTTCTTC. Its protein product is CASSLMSSYNEQFF.

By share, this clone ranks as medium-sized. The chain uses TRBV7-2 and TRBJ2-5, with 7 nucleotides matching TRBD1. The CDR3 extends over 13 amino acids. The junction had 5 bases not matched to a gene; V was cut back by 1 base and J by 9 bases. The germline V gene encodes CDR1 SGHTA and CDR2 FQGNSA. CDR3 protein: CASSLVLDRAQYF. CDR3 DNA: TGTGCCAGCAGCTTAGTCTTAGACAGGGCCCAGTACTTC.

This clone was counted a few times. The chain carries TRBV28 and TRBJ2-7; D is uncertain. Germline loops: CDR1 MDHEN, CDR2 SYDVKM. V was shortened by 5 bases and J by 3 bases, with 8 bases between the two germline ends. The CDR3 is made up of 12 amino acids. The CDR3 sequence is CASSPRVYEQYF. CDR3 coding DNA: TGTGCCAGCAGTCCCCGAGTCTACGAGCAGTACTTC.

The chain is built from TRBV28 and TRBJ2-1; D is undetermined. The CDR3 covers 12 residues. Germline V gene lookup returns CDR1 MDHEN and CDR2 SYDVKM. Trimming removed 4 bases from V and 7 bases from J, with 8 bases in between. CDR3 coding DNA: TGTGCCAGCAGTTGGAGTTATAATGAGCAGTTCTTC. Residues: CASSWSYNEQFF. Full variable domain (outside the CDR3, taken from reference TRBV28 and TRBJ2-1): DVKVTQSSRYLVKRTGEKVFLECVQDMDHENMFWYRQDPGLGLRLIYFSYDVKMKEKGDIPEGYSVSREKKERFSLILESASTNQTSMYLCASSWSYNEQFFGPGTRLTVL.

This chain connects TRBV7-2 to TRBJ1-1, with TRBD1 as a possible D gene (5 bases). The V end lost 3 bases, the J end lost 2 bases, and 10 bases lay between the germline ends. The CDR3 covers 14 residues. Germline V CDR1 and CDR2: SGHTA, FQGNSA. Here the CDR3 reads CASSLGQTNTEAFF. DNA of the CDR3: TGTGCCAGCAGCTTGGGGCAGACCAACACTGAAGCTTTCTTT.

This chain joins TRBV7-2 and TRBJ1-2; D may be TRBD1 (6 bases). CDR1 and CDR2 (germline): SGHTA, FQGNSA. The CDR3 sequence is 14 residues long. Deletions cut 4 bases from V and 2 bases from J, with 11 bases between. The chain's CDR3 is CASSSQTGNYGYTF. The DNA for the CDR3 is TGTGCCAGCAGCTCCCAGACAGGCAACTATGGCTACACCTTC.

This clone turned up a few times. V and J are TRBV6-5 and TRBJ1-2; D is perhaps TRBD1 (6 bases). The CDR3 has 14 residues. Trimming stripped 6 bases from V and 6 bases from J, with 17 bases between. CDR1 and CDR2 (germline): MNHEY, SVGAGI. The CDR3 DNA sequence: TGTGCCAGCAGCTCCTGGGACAAGTTTGATGGCTACACCTTC. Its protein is CASSSWDKFDGYTF.

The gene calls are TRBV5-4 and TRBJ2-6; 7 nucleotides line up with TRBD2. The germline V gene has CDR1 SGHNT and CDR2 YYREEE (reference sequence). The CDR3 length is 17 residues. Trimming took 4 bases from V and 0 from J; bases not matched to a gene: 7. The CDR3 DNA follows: TGTGCCAGCAGCGACCGGCGGGGGAGCTCTGGGGCCAACGTCCTGACTTTC. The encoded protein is CASSDRRGSSGANVLTF.

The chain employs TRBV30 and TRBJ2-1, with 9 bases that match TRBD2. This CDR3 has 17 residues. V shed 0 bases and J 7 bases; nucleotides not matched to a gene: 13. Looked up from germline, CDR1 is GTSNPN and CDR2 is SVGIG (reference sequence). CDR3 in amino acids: CAWSVWGISGSLNEQFF. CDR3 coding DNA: TGTGCCTGGAGTGTTTGGGGGATTAGCGGGAGTTTGAATGAGCAGTTCTTC. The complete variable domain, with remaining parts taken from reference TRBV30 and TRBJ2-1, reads SQTIHQWPATLVQPVGSPLSLECTVEGTSNPNLYWYRQAAGRGLQLLFYSVGIGQISSEVPQNLSASRPQDRQFILSSKKLLLSDSGFYLCAWSVWGISGSLNEQFFGPGTRLTVL.

The CDR3 spells CASSSFGVTGELFF. The DNA for the CDR3 is TGTGCCAGCAGCAGCTTTGGGGTCACCGGGGAGCTGTTTTTT. V gene TRBV7-8 combines with J gene TRBJ2-2, with D unresolved. CDR3 length equals 14 residues. Germline V gene sequence: CDR1 SGHVS, CDR2 FQNEAQ. Trimming cost V 5 bases and J 4 bases, with 11 bases left between them.

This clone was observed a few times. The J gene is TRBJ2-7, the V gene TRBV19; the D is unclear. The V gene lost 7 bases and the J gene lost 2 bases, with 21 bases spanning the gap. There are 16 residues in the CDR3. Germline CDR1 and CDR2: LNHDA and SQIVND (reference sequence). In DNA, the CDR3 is TGTGCCAGTACCCAGTCGAGAGCTTCTTCCCCCTACGAGCAGTACTTC. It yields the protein CASTQSRASSPYEQYF.

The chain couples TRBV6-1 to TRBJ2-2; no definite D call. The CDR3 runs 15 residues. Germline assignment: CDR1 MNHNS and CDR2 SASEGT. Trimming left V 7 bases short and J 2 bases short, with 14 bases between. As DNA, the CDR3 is TGTGCCAGCAATTGGTTGATACCTAACACCGGGGAGCTGTTTTTT. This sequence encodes CASNWLIPNTGELFF.